The 6 T cell receptor beta chains reported below all come from one sample, sequenced in a study of blood T cell repertoires in COVID-19. The data were produced by immunoSEQ multiplex PCR, yet TCRdb's version contains in-frame clones alone and is incomplete. The repertoire holds around 94,000 clones, with 65% to 90% as singletons. Specimen: peripheral blood. The receptors stem from a man older than 75 with acute or convalescent COVID-19.

The rearrangement joins TRBV6-5 to TRBJ2-2; TRBD2 might be the D (5 bases). Deletions cut 0 bases from V and 2 bases from J, with 10 bases between. There are 16 residues in the CDR3. The germline CDR1 and CDR2 sequences are MNHEY and SVGAGI. As DNA, the CDR3 is TGTGCCAGCAGTTACTCGGAGGCAGCAAACACCGGGGAGCTGTTTTTT. This sequence encodes CASSYSEAANTGELFF.

J is TRBJ2-7 and V is TRBV11-1; D remains ambiguous. Looked up from germline, CDR1 is SGHAT and CDR2 is FQDESV (reference sequence). Trimming cost V 1 base and J 3 bases, with 7 bases left between them. This CDR3 has 13 residues. CDR3 protein: CASSLDSLYEQYF. The CDR3 coding sequence is TGTGCCAGCAGCTTAGATTCCCTCTACGAGCAGTACTTC. The full variable domain, in which reference TRBV11-1 and TRBJ2-7 provide the parts outside the CDR3, is EAEVAQSPRYKITEKSQAVAFWCDPISGHATLYWYRQILGQGPELLVQFQDESVVDDSQLPKDRFSAERLKGVDSTLKIQPAELGDSAMYLCASSLDSLYEQYFGPGTRLTVT.

J is TRBJ2-3 and V is TRBV3-1 (or the pseudogene TRBV3-2); 9 nucleotides align to TRBD2. Germline V lookup: CDR1 LGHDT, CDR2 YNNKEL (reference sequence). V was clipped by 5 bases and J by 1 base; unmatched bases: 10. The length of the CDR3 is 17 residues. In nucleotides, the CDR3 is TGTGCCAGCAGCTATAGCGGGAGCCCGGGCGGCACAGATACGCAGTATTTT. It codes for CASSYSGSPGGTDTQYF.

The chain employs TRBV4-2 and TRBJ2-7; D unclear. The CDR3 runs to 12 residues. The germline gives CDR1 LGHNA, CDR2 YNFKEQ. V shed 5 bases and J shed 1 base, with 6 bases lying between them. CDR3 sequence (DNA): TGTGCCAGCAGCGAGGTGTCCTACGAGCAGTACTTC. Translating gives CASSEVSYEQYF.

The chain combines TRBV5-1 with TRBJ1-1; 11 bases fit TRBD1. Germline CDR1 and CDR2: SGHRS and YFSETQ. V was pared by 0 bases and J by 5 bases, with 0 bases of the junction left unmatched. There are 14 residues in the CDR3. CDR3 nucleotide sequence: TGCGCCAGCAGCTTGGGGGACAGGGGGACTGAAGCTTTCTTT. It codes for CASSLGDRGTEAFF.

A word on this clone: One end of the junction varies from germline; a read error may be responsible. The rearrangement uses TRBV10-3 and TRBJ2-2, with D perhaps TRBD1 (6 bases). The CDR3 length is 17 residues. Germline CDR1 reads ENHRY; CDR2 reads SYGVKD. The CDR3 is CAITEGRDTLSTGELFF. DNA for the CDR3: TGTGCCATCACTGAGGGCAGGGACACCCTATCCACCGGGGAGCTGTTTTTT.